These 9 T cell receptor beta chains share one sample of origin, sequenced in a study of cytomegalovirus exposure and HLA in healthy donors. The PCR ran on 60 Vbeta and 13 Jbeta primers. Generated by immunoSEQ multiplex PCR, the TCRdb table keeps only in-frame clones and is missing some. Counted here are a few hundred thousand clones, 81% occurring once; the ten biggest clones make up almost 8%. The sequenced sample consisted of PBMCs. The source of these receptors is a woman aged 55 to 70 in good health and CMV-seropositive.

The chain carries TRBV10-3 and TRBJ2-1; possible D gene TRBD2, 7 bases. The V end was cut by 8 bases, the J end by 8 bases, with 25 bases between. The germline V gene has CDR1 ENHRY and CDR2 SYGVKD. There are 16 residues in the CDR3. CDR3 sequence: CAIEGGGTKGIDEQFF. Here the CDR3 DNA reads TGTGCCATCGAGGGAGGGGGGACAAAGGGGATCGATGAGCAGTTCTTC.

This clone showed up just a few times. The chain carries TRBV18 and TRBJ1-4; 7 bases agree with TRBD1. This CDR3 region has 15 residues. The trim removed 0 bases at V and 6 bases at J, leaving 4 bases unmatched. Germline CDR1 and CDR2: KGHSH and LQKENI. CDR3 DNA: TGTGCCAGCTCACCACCGAGTACAGGGGATGAAAAACTGTTTTTT. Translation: CASSPPSTGDEKLFF.

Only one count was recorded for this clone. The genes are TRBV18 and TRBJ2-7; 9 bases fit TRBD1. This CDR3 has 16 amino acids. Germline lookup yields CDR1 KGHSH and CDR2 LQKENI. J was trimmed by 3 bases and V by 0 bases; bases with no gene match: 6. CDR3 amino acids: CASSPPSGQGNYEQYF. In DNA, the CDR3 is TGTGCCAGCTCACCACCGAGCGGACAGGGGAACTACGAGCAGTACTTC.

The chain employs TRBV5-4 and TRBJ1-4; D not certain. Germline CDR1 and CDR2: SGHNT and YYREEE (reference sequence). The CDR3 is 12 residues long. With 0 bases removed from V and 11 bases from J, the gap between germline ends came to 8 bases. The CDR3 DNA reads TGTGCCAGCAGCTTGGATAACGCGAAACTGTTTTTT. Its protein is CASSLDNAKLFF.

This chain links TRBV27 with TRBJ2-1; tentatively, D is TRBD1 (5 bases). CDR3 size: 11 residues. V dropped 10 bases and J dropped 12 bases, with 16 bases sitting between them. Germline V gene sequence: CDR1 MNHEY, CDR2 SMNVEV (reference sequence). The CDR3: CATLEGAGQFF. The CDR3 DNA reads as TGTGCCACCCTCGAAGGGGCTGGGCAGTTCTTC.

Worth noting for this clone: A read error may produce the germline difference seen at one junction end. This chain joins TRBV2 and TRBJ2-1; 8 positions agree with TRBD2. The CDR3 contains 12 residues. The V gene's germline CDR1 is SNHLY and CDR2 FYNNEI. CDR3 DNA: TGTGCCAGCAGTCCCCTGGGTAGCGGGAAAGTCTTC. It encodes CASSPLGSGKVF.

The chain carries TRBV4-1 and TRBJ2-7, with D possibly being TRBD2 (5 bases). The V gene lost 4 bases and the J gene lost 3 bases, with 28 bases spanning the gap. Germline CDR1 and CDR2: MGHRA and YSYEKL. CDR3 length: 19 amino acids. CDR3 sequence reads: CASSPLWEIGPEALYEQYF. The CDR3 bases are TGCGCCAGCAGCCCACTTTGGGAGATTGGCCCGGAGGCGCTCTACGAGCAGTACTTC.

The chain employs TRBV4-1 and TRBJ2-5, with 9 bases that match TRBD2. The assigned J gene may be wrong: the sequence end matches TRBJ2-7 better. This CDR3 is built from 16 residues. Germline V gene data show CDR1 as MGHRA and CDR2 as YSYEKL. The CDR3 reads CASSQDGSGRGYEQYF. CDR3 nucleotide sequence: TGCGCCAGCAGCCAAGATGGTAGCGGGAGAGGATACGAGCAGTACTTC.

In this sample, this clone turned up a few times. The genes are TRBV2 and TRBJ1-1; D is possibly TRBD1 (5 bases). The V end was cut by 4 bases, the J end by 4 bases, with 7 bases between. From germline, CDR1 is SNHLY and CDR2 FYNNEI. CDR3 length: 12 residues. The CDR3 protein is CASSGGGTEAFF. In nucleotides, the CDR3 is TGTGCCAGCAGTGGGGGGGGCACTGAAGCTTTCTTT.